These 20 T cell receptor beta chains were sequenced from one sample in a study of PD-1 blockade in mismatch repair-deficient tumors. Libraries were prepared by immunoSEQ multiplex PCR; TCRdb keeps only in-frame clonotypes and omits some of them. The table includes tens of thousands of clones, roughly 80% detected once. The material sequenced was peripheral blood, taken 12 weeks after starting pembrolizumab. These receptors all stem from an adult with mismatch repair-deficient cancer.

This clone was picked up a small number of times. This chain links TRBV27 with TRBJ1-2; TRBD1 aligns across 7 bases. Germline CDR1 reads MNHEY; CDR2 reads SMNVEV (reference sequence). With 5 bases clipped from V and 4 bases from J, the junction kept 7 bases outside the gene matches. The CDR3 has 14 residues. CDR3 DNA: TGTGCCAGCAGTGTACAGGGGCAGGGCTATGGCTACACCTTC. Protein: CASSVQGQGYGYTF.

CDR3 in amino acids: CASSFFSSHSNQPQHF. The CDR3 nucleotides are TGTGCCAGCAGCTTTTTTAGCAGCCATAGCAATCAGCCCCAGCATTTT. The genes are TRBV5-6 and TRBJ1-5; D is undetermined. The germline gives CDR1 SGHDT, CDR2 YYEEEE. The CDR3 contains 16 residues. Between the trimmed V and J ends, which lost 2 bases and 0 bases, there was a span of 12 bases.

With respect to this clone: Other DNA sequences of this sample code for an identical CDR3. The V call is TRBV30, the J call TRBJ1-1, with no clear D. This CDR3 spans 11 amino acids. Deletions cut 7 bases from V and 1 base from J, with 7 bases between. Germline CDR1 reads GTSNPN; CDR2 reads SVGIG (reference sequence). The CDR3 loop is CASQRNTEAFF. The CDR3 DNA is TGTGCCTCCCAAAGGAACACTGAAGCTTTCTTT.

This clone has only a few counts. J is TRBJ2-3 and V is TRBV5-1; D may correspond to TRBD1 or TRBD2 (5 bases each). The CDR3 contains 15 residues. CDR1 SGHRS and CDR2 YFSETQ come from the germline V gene. Trimming took 6 bases from V and 1 from J, leaving 15 bases between them. Here the CDR3 reads CASKMGEGGTDTQYF. In DNA, the CDR3 is TGCGCCAGCAAAATGGGGGAAGGGGGCACAGATACGCAGTATTTT. Variable domain in full (rest from reference TRBV5-1 and TRBJ2-3): KAGVTQTPRYLIKTRGQQVTLSCSPISGHRSVSWYQQTPGQGLQFLFEYFSETQRNKGNFPGRFSGRQFSNSRSEMNVSTLELGDSALYLCASKMGEGGTDTQYFGPGTRLTVL.

The J gene is TRBJ2-7, the V gene TRBV5-8; 10 bases match TRBD1. The CDR3 spans 14 residues. Germline assignment: CDR1 SGHTS and CDR2 YDEGEE. The trim removed 4 bases at V and 1 base at J, leaving 2 bases unmatched. In DNA, the CDR3 is TGTGCCAGCAGCCGGACAGGGGGATCCTACGAGCAGTACTTC. Translation gives CASSRTGGSYEQYF.

The chain combines TRBV19 with TRBJ2-5; 13 nucleotides align to TRBD2. Germline V gene lookup returns CDR1 LNHDA and CDR2 SQIVND (reference sequence). V lost 6 bases and J lost 4; bases outside the gene matches: 5. This CDR3 spans 15 amino acids. This CDR3 reads CASSPGLAGRETQYF. As DNA, the CDR3 is TGTGCCAGTAGCCCGGGACTAGCGGGACGAGAGACCCAGTACTTC.

V is TRBV18 and J is TRBJ2-5, with 13 bases aligning to TRBD2. This CDR3 has 17 residues. Germline CDR1 KGHSH, CDR2 LQKENI. Germline trimming cut 0 bases from V and 5 bases from J; bases unmatched to any gene: 6. The CDR3 sequence: CASSPPILAGGRETQYF. The DNA of the CDR3 is TGTGCCAGCTCACCACCGATACTAGCGGGAGGGCGTGAGACCCAGTACTTC. Drawing the rest from reference TRBV18 and TRBJ2-5, the complete variable domain is NAGVMQNPRHLVRRRGQEARLRCSPMKGHSHVYWYRQLPEEGLKFMVYLQKENIIDESGMPKERFSAEFPKEGPSILRIQQVVRGDSAAYFCASSPPILAGGRETQYFGPGTRLLVL.

This clone appeared once. This CDR3 is CASSSYSGNTIYF. CDR3 bases: TGTGCCAGCAGCTCCTACTCTGGAAACACCATATATTTT. This chain uses TRBV7-6 with TRBJ1-3; D not resolved. Trimming cost V 4 bases and J 0 bases, with 4 bases left between them. The CDR3 runs 13 residues. The germline gives CDR1 SGHVS, CDR2 FNYEAQ.

CDR3 nucleotides: TGTGCCAGCAGCCAAGATCAGGTCCGGACTAGCACAGATACGCAGTATTTT. Translation gives CASSQDQVRTSTDTQYF. The J gene is TRBJ2-3, the V gene TRBV14; maybe TRBD2 (5 bases). The CDR3 runs to 17 residues. The germline CDR1 and CDR2 sequences are SGHDN and FVKESK. The V gene lost 0 bases and the J gene lost 0 bases, with 13 bases spanning the gap.

V and J are TRBV5-1 and TRBJ2-6, with 7 bases fitting TRBD1. The CDR3 runs to 16 residues. Trimming cost V 4 bases and J 0 bases; bases outside gene matches: 4. CDR1 is SGHRS, CDR2 YFSETQ, per germline. CDR3 protein: CASSGQALSGANVLTF. CDR3 nucleotide sequence: TGCGCCAGCAGCGGACAGGCGCTCTCTGGGGCCAACGTCCTGACTTTC.

The rearrangement links TRBV10-3 to TRBJ2-7, with 11 positions matching TRBD2. J was trimmed by 5 bases and V by 2 bases; bases with no gene match: 5. The CDR3 is 15 residues long. The germline V gene encodes CDR1 ENHRY and CDR2 SYGVKD. CDR3 sequence (DNA): TGTGCCATCAGTGAGGGAGTAGCGGGAGGGAACGAGCAGTACTTC. Its protein product is CAISEGVAGGNEQYF.

The chain recombines TRBV7-3 with TRBJ2-5, with a possible D match to TRBD1 (7 bases). This CDR3 spans 14 amino acids. The germline V gene has CDR1 SGHTA and CDR2 FQGTGA. V dropped 4 bases and J dropped 4 bases, with 13 bases sitting between them. The CDR3: CASSSGRTGETQYF. The CDR3 coding sequence is TGTGCCAGCAGCTCAGGGAGGACAGGAGAGACCCAGTACTTC.

With respect to this clone: Other nucleotide sequences from this sample produce the same CDR3. The chain has TRBV29-1 and TRBJ1-1, with TRBD1 identical over 7 bases. CDR3 length equals 12 residues. V gave up 7 bases and J gave up 0 bases; unmatched junction bases: 2. Germline V CDR1 and CDR2: SQVTM, ANQGSEA. The CDR3 DNA reads as TGCAGCGCGGGGACAGTGAACACTGAAGCTTTCTTT. Translating gives CSAGTVNTEAFF.

The chain recombines TRBV6-4 with TRBJ2-1; TRBD1 agrees at 10 bases. Trimming cost V 4 bases and J 9 bases; bases outside gene matches: 3. Germline CDR1 is MRHNA and CDR2 is SNTAGT. This CDR3 comprises 13 residues. The CDR3 loop is CASSGDRGGEQFF. For the CDR3, the DNA is TGTGCCAGCAGTGGGGACAGGGGAGGTGAGCAGTTCTTC.

The chain is built from TRBV28 and TRBJ2-7; D gene uncertain. Germline CDR1 and CDR2: MDHEN and SYDVKM. Trimming removed 3 bases at V and 1 base at J, with 16 bases between. The CDR3 totals 16 residues. This CDR3 reads CASSFFTTQPSYEQYF. The CDR3 nucleotides read TGTGCCAGCAGTTTCTTCACGACACAACCTTCCTACGAGCAGTACTTC.

The rearrangement links TRBV4-1 to TRBJ2-3; 8 bases line up with TRBD2. Germline CDR1 and CDR2: MGHRA and YSYEKL. The V and J ends lost 2 bases and 3 bases, in that order; junction bases with no gene match: 4. The CDR3 contains 15 residues. This CDR3 is CASSQIGGGTDTQYF. CDR3 coding DNA: TGCGCCAGCAGCCAAATCGGGGGGGGGACAGATACGCAGTATTTT.

The V call is TRBV6-5, the J call TRBJ1-3; no reliable D call. CDR1 and CDR2 (germline): MNHEY, SVGAGI. CDR3 length: 13 amino acids. The V end lost 3 bases, the J end lost 2 bases, and 5 bases lay between the germline ends. The CDR3 loop is CASSYQTGNTIYF. The CDR3 DNA sequence: TGTGCCAGCAGTTATCAAACTGGAAACACCATATATTTT.

The V and J genes are TRBV5-4 and TRBJ2-5, with unresolved D. Germline V gene data show CDR1 as SGHNT and CDR2 as YYREEE (reference sequence). The CDR3 consists of 14 residues. The V end was cut by 0 bases, the J end by 3 bases, with 9 bases between. This CDR3 is CASSLGSLEETQYF. The CDR3 DNA reads TGTGCCAGCAGCTTGGGGAGTCTAGAAGAGACCCAGTACTTC.

V usage is TRBV19 and J usage is TRBJ2-1, with D possibly matching TRBD1 (6 bases). Germline CDR1 and CDR2: LNHDA and SQIVND (reference sequence). Trimming cost V 5 bases and J 2 bases, with 10 bases left between them. The CDR3 has 14 amino acids. CDR3 loop: CASSPDSTYNEQFF. Here the CDR3 DNA reads TGTGCCAGTAGTCCGGACAGTACCTACAATGAGCAGTTCTTC.

As for this clone: One end of the junction fails to match germline, which may point to a read error. The CDR3 sequence: CAWGVSRTTGTGELFF. The CDR3 nucleotides read TGTGCCTGGGGTGTAAGTCGGACCACGGGGACCGGGGAGCTGTTTTTT. The chain links TRBV30 to TRBJ2-2, with a weak D call TRBD2 (5 bases). CDR1 and CDR2 from the germline V gene are GTSNPN and SVGIG (reference sequence). The CDR3 has 16 residues.